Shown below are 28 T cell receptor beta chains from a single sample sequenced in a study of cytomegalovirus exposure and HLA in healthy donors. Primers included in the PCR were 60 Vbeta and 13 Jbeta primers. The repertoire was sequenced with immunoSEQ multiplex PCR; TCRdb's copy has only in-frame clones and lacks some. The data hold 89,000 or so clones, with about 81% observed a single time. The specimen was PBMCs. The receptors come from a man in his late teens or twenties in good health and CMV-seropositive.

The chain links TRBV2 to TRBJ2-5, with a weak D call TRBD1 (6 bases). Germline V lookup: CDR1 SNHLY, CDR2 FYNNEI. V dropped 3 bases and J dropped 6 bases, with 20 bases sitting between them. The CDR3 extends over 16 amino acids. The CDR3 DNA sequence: TGTGCCAGCAGTGAGAGTAGGGGGTCCTTGGGAAAGACCCAGTACTTC. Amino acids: CASSESRGSLGKTQYF.

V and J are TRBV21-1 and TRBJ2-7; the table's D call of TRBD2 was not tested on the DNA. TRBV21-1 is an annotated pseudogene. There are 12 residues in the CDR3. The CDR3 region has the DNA TGTGCCAGCACCTTGGGATCGGGGGAGCAGTACTTC. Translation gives CASTLGSGEQYF.

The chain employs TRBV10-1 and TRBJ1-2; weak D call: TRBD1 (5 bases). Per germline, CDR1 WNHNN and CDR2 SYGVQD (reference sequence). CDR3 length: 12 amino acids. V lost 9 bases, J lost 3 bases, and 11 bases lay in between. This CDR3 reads CARRGGDYGYTF. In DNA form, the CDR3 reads TGCGCCAGACGGGGAGGGGACTATGGCTACACCTTC.

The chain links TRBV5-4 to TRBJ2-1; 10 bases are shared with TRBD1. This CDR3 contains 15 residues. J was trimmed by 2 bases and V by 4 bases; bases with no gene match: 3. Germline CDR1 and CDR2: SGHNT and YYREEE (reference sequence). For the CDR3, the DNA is TGTGCCAGCAGCACCGGGACAGGGGCCTACAATGAGCAGTTCTTC. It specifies CASSTGTGAYNEQFF.

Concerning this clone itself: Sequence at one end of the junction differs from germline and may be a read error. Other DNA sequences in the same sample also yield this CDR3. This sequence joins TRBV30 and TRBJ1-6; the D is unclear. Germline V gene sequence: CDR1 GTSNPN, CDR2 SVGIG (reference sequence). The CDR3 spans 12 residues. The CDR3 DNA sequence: TGTGGAAGCACCGCCTATAATTCCCCCCTCCACTTT. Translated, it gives CGSTAYNSPLHF.

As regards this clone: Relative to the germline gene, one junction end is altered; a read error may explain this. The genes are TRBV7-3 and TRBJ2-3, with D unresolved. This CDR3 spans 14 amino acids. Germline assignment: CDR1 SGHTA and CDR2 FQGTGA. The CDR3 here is CASSLLGKTDAQYF. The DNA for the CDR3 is TGTGCCAGCAGCTTACTGGGCAAAACAGATGCGCAGTATTTT.

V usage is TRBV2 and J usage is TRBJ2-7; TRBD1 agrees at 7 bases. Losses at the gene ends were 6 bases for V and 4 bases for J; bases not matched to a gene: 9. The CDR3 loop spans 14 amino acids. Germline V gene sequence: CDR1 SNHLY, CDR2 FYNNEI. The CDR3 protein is CASRTPDRSYEQYF. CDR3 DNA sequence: TGTGCCAGCAGGACCCCGGACAGGTCGTACGAGCAGTACTTC.

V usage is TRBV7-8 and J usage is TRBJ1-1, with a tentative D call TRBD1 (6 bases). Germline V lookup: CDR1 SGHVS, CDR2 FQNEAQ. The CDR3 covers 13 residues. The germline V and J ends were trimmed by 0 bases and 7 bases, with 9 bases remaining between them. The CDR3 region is CASSLAGQNEAFF. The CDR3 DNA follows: TGTGCCAGCAGCTTAGCGGGACAAAATGAAGCTTTCTTT.

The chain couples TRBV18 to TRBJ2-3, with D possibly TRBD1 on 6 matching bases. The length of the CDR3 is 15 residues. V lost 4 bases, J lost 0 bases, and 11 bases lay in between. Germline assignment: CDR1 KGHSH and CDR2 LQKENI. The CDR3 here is CASSRRTESTDTQYF. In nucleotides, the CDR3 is TGTGCCAGCTCACGAAGGACAGAAAGCACAGATACGCAGTATTTT.

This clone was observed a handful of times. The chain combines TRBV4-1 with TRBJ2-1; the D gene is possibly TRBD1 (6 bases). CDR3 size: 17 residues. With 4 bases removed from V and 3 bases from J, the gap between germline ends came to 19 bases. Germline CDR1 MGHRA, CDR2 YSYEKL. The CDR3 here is CASSLGKAGDGYNEQFF. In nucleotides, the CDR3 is TGCGCCAGCAGCCTGGGGAAGGCAGGGGATGGCTACAATGAGCAGTTCTTC.

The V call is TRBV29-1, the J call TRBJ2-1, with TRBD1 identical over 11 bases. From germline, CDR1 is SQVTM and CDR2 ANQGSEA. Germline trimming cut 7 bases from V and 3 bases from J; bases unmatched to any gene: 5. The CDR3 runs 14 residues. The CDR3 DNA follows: TGCAGCGCCAAGGACAGGGGGCGCTACAATGAGCAGTTCTTC. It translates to CSAKDRGRYNEQFF.

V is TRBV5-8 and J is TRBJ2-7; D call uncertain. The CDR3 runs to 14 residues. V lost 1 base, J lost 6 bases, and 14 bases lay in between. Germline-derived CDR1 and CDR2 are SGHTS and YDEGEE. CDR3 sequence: CASSLRVGWVEQYF. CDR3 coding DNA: TGTGCCAGCAGCTTGCGGGTGGGTTGGGTCGAGCAGTACTTC.

CDR3 region: CASRTRGRGEKLFF. CDR3 in DNA: TGTGCCAGCAGGACAAGGGGGCGCGGCGAAAAACTGTTTTTT. This chain connects TRBV7-8 to TRBJ1-4, with 7 bases that match TRBD1. The germline V gene has CDR1 SGHVS and CDR2 FQNEAQ. The V and J ends lost 6 bases and 8 bases, in that order; junction bases with no gene match: 9. This CDR3 spans 14 amino acids.

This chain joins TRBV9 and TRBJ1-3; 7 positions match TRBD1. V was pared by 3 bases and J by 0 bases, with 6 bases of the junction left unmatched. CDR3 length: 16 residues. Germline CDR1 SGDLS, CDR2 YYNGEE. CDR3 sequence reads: CASSGRQGLSGNTIYF. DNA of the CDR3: TGTGCCAGCAGCGGAAGACAGGGCCTCTCTGGAAACACCATATATTTT.

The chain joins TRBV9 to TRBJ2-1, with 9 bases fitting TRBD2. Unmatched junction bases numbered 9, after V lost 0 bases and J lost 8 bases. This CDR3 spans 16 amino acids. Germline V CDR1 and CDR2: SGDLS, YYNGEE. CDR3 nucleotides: TGTGCCAGCAGCGTAGGACTAGCGGCTCCGTATTATGAGCAGTTCTTC. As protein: CASSVGLAAPYYEQFF.

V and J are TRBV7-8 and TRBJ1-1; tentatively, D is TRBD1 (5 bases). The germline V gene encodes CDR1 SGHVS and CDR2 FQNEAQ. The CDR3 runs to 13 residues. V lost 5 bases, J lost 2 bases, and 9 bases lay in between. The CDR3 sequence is CASSQQDNTEAFF. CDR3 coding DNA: TGTGCCAGCAGCCAACAGGATAACACTGAAGCTTTCTTT. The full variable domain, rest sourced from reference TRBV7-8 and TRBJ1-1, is GAGVSQSPRYKVAKRGQDVALRCDPISGHVSLFWYQQALGQGPEFLTYFQNEAQLDKSGLPSDRFFAERPEGSVSTLKIQRTQQEDSAVYLCASSQQDNTEAFFGQGTRLTVV.

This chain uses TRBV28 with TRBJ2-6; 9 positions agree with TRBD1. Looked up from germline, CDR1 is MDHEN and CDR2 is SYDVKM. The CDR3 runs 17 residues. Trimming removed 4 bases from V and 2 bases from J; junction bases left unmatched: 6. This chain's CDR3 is CASSSGTGIAGANVLTF. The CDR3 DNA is TGTGCCAGCAGTTCCGGGACAGGGATCGCTGGGGCCAACGTCCTGACTTTC.

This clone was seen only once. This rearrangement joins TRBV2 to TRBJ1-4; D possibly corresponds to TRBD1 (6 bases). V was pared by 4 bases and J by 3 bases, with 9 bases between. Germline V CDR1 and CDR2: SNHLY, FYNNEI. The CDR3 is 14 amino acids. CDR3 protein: CASSVRQANEKLFF. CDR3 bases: TGTGCCAGCAGTGTCCGACAGGCTAATGAAAAACTGTTTTTT.

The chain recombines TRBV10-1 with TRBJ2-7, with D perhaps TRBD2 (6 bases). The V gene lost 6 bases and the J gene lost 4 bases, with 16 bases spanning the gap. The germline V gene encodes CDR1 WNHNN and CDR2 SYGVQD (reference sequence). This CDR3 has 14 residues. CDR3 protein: CASRDSGAPYEQYF. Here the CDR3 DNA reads TGCGCCAGCAGGGATAGCGGAGCCCCTTACGAGCAGTACTTC.

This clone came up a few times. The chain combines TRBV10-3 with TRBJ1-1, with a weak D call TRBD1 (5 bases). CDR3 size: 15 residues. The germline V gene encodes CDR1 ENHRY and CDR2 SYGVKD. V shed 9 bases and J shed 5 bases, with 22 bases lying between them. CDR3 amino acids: CAISLSGLVGTEAFF. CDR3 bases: TGTGCCATATCACTATCGGGACTAGTGGGAACTGAAGCTTTCTTT.

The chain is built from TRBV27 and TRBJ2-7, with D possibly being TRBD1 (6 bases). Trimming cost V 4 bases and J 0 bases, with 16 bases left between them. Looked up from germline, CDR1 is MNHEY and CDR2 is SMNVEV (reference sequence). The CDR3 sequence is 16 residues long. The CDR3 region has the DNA TGTGCCAGCAGTTCACAGAGGGGGAAGAGCTCCTACGAGCAGTACTTC. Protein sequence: CASSSQRGKSSYEQYF.

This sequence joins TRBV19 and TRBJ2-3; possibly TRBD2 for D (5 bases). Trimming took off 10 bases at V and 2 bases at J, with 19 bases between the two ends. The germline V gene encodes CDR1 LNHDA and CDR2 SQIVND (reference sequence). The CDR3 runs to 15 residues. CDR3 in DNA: TGTGCCACCTCCCAGCGGATAATGCCCACAGATACGCAGTATTTT. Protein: CATSQRIMPTDTQYF.

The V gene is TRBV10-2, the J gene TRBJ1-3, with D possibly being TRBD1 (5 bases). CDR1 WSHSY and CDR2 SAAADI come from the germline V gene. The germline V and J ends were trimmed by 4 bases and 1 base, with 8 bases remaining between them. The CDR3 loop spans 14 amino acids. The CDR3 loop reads CASSGSGSGNTIYF. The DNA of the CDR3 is TGCGCCAGCAGTGGATCAGGGTCTGGAAACACCATATATTTT.

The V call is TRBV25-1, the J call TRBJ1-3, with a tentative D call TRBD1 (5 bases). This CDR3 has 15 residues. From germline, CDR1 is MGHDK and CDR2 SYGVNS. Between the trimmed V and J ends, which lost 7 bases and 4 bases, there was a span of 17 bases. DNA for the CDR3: TGTGCCAGCAATGTACGGGCGGGACTGGGAAACACCATATATTTT. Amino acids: CASNVRAGLGNTIYF. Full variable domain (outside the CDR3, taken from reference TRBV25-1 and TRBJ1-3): EADIYQTPRYLVIGTGKKITLECSQTMGHDKMYWYQQDPGMELHLIHYSYGVNSTEKGDLSSESTVSRIRTEHFPLTLESARPSHTSQYLCASNVRAGLGNTIYFGEGSWLTVV.

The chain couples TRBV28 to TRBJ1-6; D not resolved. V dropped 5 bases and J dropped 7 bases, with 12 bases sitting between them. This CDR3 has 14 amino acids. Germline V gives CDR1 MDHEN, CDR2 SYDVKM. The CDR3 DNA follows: TGTGCCAGCAGTGGGAGGCGGTTGAATTCACCCCTCCACTTT. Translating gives CASSGRRLNSPLHF.

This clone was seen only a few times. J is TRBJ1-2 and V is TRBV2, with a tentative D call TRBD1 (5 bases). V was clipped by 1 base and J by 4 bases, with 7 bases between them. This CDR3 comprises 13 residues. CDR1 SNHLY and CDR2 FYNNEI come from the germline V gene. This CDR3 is CASSEGGGYGYTF. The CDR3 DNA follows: TGTGCCAGCAGTGAAGGGGGCGGCTATGGCTACACCTTC. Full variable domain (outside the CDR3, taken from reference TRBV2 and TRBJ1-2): EPEVTQTPSHQVTQMGQEVILRCVPISNHLYFYWYRQILGQKVEFLVSFYNNEISEKSEIFDDQFSVERPDGSNFTLKIRSTKLEDSAMYFCASSEGGGYGYTFGSGTRLTVV.

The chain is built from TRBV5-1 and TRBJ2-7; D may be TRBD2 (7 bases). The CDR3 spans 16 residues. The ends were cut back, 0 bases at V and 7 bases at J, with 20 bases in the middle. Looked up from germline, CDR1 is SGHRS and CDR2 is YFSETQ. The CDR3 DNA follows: TGCGCCAGCAGCTTGGAGGGGGGGACCATGTACGGGGAGCAGTACTTC. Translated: CASSLEGGTMYGEQYF.

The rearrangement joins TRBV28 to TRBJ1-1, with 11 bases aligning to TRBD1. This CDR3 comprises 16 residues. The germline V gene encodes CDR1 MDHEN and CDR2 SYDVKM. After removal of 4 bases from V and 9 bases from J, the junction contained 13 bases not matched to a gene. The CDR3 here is CASSSGQGASSGKAFF. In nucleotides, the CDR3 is TGTGCCAGCAGTTCTGGACAGGGGGCTTCGTCTGGTAAAGCTTTCTTT.